This T cell receptor (beta chain) was captured in a study of identical twins (dated by TCRdb to about 2016). For the wider study: To test whether fetal clonotypes persist, this study deep-sequenced TCR alpha and beta repertoires from monozygotic twins, from unrelated adults of various ages, and from cord blood. Replicate twin experiments were performed at different times using different library preparation protocols to rule out contamination. Study-level results and caveats: Abundant cord blood beta clonotypes carried fewer insertions; young adult naive repertoires showed a weaker similar trend, while memory repertoires showed none. Zero-insertion analyses could be partly confounded by invariant T cells such as MAIT and iNKT, although diverse VJ usage argued against such confounding for most clonotypes. Because the same donors could not be followed over many years, the conclusions relied on cross-sectional statistical analysis. Compared with coincidental sharing between unrelated individuals, out-of-frame TCR alpha sequences shared between twins had an excess of sequences with low generation probability. Out-of-frame TCR alpha sharing in monozygotic twins was systematically underestimated by recombination models, whereas sharing between unrelated individuals was in agreement with the recombination models. In beta out-of-frame sequences, excess twin sharing was weaker, because having fewer shared sequences lowered the signal-to-noise ratio.

The library relied on 5' RACE. Reads for this sample came from an Illumina HiSeq 2000. Template switching added a universal primer binding site, and the final cDNA carried a unique molecular identifier that allowed TCR cDNA molecules to be counted accurately. Specific primers in the conserved constant-segment region were used to synthesize first-strand cDNA for the TCR alpha and beta chains. To control for contamination, every cDNA library was double barcoded, receiving both a SMART-Mk sample barcode and Illumina barcodes. TruSeq adapter sequences and Illumina sample barcodes were added in two successive PCR steps. Sequencing of the TCR alpha and beta cDNA libraries was done on the Illumina HiSeq platform using custom primers. As for the original processing: MiGEC was used to process raw reads and extract unique molecular identifiers, and MiXCR was used to find CDR3 positions. For each individual, recombination models were inferred using an EM algorithm with the repgenHMM and IGoR tools. The analysis of shared clonotypes was done with the tcR package in R, with sharing normalized by the product of cloneset sizes. Out-of-frame nonproductive sequences were analyzed to study raw recombination free of thymic and clonal selection effects. TCRdb reprocessing: public reads trimmed at Q25 with fastp, clones called with MiXCR, in-frame beta chains kept. For every CDR3 protein sequence, its rows merge into one entry that carries the most common genes and DNA. The V and J calls were not made by the authors but by TCRdb's processing. In all, the sample holds about 470,000 distinct CDR3 sequences, and 20% to 25% of those were seen once. The ten largest clones take up roughly 3% of the sample.

A remark on this clonotype: The antigen it recognizes is unknown. Qualities for individual bases were not recorded, and no much larger clone is one base off.

Only healthy Caucasian donors were included. Three pairs of female monozygotic twins, all aged roughly 18 to 29 years, made up the twin cohort. CD4+ and CD8+ T cell populations were isolated with positive isolation kits from Invitrogen. CDR1 and CDR2, per the germline V gene, are SGHRS and YFSETQ. The CDR3 starts with the cysteine, ends with the phenylalanine, and has 13 residues. Only the CDR3 portion is preserved as DNA: 39 bases, with reading frame beginning at the first base. From V the trimming removes 3 bases and from J it removes 15 bases, while the gene matches leave 6 bases of the junction unaccounted for. The data also belong to a second study, concerning T cells expressing NK-cell markers. Drawing on the second study: Eight donors provided sorted CD3+CD56+NKG2C+, CD3+CD56+NKG2C- and CD3+CD56-NKG2C+ T-cell subsets, whose TCR beta-chain repertoires were profiled. Among the eight sequenced donors, only one was HCMV-seronegative, while the other seven were HCMV-seropositive. To restrict sorting to alphabetaTCR-expressing T cells, an anti-gammadeltaTCR antibody was added in several experiments. In a handful of donors, the dominant CD3+CD56+NKG2C+ clonotypes were among the top 10 CD8+ clonotypes and accounted for roughly 1.0-8% of CD8+ T cells. Those dominant clonotypes were again the most abundant among CD3+CD56-NKG2C+ cells in a few donors, at about 25-60.1%. It remained unclear whether the expanded NKG2C-expressing T cell clones were specific for HCMV antigens. Randomly selected healthy volunteers, three men and five women, were used as the eight sequenced donors. To determine HCMV serostatus, a commercial ELISA kit was used to detect HCMV-specific IgG in serum. MIGEC was used to demultiplex reads and group the reads by UMI, and MiTCR was used to assemble and quantify clonotypes. Only TCR cDNA sequences supported by at least two reads were kept to exclude erroneous sequences. The tcR package was used for downstream repertoire analysis, and clonotypes were matched across fractions by CDR3 nucleotide sequence plus V segment. VDJmatch was used to annotate antigen specificity against VDJdb, with one amino acid substitution allowed in CDR3.

The TCR was taken from a woman younger than 30 in good health. This chain is built from TRBV5-1 and TRBJ2-1; 13 nucleotides in the junction match TRBD2. Sample: CD4+ T cells sorted from blood. The CDR3 protein sequence reads: CASSSLTSGRGFF. The DNA sequence is as follows: TGCGCCAGCAGCTCACTTACTAGCGGGAGGGGGTTCTTC.